Detailed here is one TCR beta chain. Its antigen remains unidentified. The data are from a study of blood T cells in healthy people across ages. Across the whole study: When template switching was applied, about one barcoded beta molecule was captured per two T cells.

The ends were cut back, 6 bases at V and 5 bases at J, with 13 bases in the middle. The CDR3 consists of 13 residues. Germline V CDR1 and CDR2: MDHEN, SYDVKM. Study-wide results and caveats: Researchers judged that diversity estimates from one million T cells fell short of true values.

Through a sample-barcoded 5' primer and a J-beta primer mix, a second PCR was run for roughly 6 to 12 cycles. TCRdb recomputed calls from the 5' RACE reads with MiXCR, one row per CDR3 protein. The sample shows approximately 800,000 distinct CDR3 sequences, 20% to 25% of them seen only once. These records were also assigned to another study, of T cells of mothers and their children. That paper notes: For each mother, over 10 million TCR beta CDR3 reads were obtained, and for each child, about 3 million.

The receptor comes from a boy between 5 and 17 years old in good health. This chain uses TRBV28 with TRBJ2-5, with D unresolved. Material: blood. CDR3 amino acids: CASSPIAVETQYF. The CDR3 DNA is TGTGCCAGCAGCCCTATTGCAGTCGAGACCCAGTACTTC.